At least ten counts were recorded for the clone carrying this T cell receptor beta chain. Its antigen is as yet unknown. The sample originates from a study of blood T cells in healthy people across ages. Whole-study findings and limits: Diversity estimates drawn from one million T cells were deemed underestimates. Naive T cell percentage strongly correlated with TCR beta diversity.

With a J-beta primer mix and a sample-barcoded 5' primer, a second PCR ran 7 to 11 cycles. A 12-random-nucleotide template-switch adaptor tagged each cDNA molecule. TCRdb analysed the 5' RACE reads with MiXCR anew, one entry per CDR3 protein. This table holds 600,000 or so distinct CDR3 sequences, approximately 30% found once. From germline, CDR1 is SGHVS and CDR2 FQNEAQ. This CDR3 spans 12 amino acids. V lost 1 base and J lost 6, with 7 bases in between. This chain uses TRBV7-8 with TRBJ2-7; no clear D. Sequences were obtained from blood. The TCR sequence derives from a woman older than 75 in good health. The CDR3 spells CASSLGSSEQYF. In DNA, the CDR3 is TGTGCCAGCAGCTTAGGGTCGAGCGAGCAGTACTTC.